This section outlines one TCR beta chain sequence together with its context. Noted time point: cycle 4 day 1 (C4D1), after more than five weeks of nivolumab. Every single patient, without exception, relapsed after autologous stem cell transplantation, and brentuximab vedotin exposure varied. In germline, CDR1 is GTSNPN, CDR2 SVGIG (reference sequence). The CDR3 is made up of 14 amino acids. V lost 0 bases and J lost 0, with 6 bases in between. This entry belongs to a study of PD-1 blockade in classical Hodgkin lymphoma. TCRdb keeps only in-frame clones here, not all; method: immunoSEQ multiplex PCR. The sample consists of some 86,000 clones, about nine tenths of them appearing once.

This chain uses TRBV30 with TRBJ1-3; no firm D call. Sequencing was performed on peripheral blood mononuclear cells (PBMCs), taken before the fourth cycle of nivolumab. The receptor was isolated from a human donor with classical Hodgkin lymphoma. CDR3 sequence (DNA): TGTGCCTGGAGTGTGGGAGACTCTGGAAACACCATATATTTT. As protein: CAWSVGDSGNTIYF. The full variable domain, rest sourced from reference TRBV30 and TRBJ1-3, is SQTIHQWPATLVQPVGSPLSLECTVEGTSNPNLYWYRQAAGRGLQLLFYSVGIGQISSEVPQNLSASRPQDRQFILSSKKLLLSDSGFYLCAWSVGDSGNTIYFGEGSWLTVV.